This T cell receptor beta chain stems from a study of OX40 agonist ivuxolimab in advanced cancers. There are 13 residues in the CDR3. V lost 5 bases to trimming and J lost 6 bases, with 13 bases between them. Germline V lookup: CDR1 MDHEN, CDR2 SYDVKM. Assay: immunoSEQ multiplex PCR; the TCRdb copy retains only in-frame clones and omits some. The sample includes under 85,000 clones, 87% seen only once; the top ten take around 0.26%. The V and J genes are TRBV28 and TRBJ1-2; D unresolved. The material sequenced was CD4+ or CD8+ T cells sorted from blood, taken in a trial of the OX40 agonist ivuxolimab. This TCR was sampled from an adult with an advanced solid tumor such as melanoma, head and neck, liver or kidney cancer. The CDR3 sequence: CASSPQLINGYTF. The CDR3, as DNA: TGTGCCAGCAGTCCCCAGCTAATTAATGGCTACACCTTC.